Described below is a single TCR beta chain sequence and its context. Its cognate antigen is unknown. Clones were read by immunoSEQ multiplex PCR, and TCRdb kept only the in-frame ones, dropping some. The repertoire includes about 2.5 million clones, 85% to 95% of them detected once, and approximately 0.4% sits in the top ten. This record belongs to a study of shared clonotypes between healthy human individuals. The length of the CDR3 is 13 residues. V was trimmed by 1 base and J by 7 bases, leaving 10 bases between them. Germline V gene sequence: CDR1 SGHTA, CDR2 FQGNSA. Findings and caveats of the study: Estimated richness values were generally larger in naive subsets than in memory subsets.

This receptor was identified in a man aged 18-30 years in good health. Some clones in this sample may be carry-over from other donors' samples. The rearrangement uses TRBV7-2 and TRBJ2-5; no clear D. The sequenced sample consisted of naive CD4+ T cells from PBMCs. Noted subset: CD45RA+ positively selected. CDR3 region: CASSLGGARTQYF. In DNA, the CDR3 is TGTGCCAGCAGCTTAGGCGGAGCGAGGACCCAGTACTTC.